This T cell receptor (beta chain) was found in a study of cytomegalovirus exposure and HLA in healthy donors. Findings and limits, study-wide: It was shown in a later analysis that HLA-associated TCR beta chains were more clonally expanded than other, equally common chains. The records held CMV serostatus as the only immune exposure information.

As for this clone: Antigen: not known.

The primer mix had 60 Vbeta and 13 Jbeta primers. Generated by immunoSEQ multiplex PCR, the TCRdb table keeps only in-frame clones and is missing some. This table holds 85,000 to 100,000 clones, 78% found once. Germline lookup yields CDR1 LNHDA and CDR2 SQIVND (reference sequence). V was clipped by 10 bases and J by 5 bases; unmatched bases: 9. CDR3 length: 13 residues. The sequencing input was PBMCs. The V call is TRBV19, the J call TRBJ1-2; TRBD1 agrees at 8 bases. This sequence was found in a woman aged 40 to 50 in good health and CMV-seropositive. DNA for the CDR3: TGTGCCACCGGGGACAGGTTAAATTATGGCTACACCTTC. It encodes CATGDRLNYGYTF.